The rows below give T cell receptor beta chains drawn from one sample of a study of shared clonotypes between healthy human individuals. Profiled with immunoSEQ multiplex PCR; TCRdb holds only in-frame clones, not every one. Of hundreds of thousands of clones listed, 79% were seen once; the top ten hold over 10%. Sequencing was performed on PBMCs. All receptors derive from a middle-aged woman in good health. Some clones in this sample may be carry-over from other donors' samples. Each CDR3 is given without its conserved first and last residue. The D gene is left open where the match is weak.

V gene | D gene | CDR3 protein
TRBV28 | . | ASRLGYTEAF
TRBV7-3 | . | ASNLTGTVPSYEQY
TRBV28 | TRBD1 | ASSFRSDRGGGNQPQH
TRBV7-3 | TRBD1 | ASSLGQGTDTQY
TRBV29-1 | TRBD1 | SVEEQGGPPRTEAF
TRBV6-6 | TRBD1 | ASSIRTGGRYEQY
TRBV18 | TRBD1 | ASSLLPGQGAYNEQF
TRBV11-2 | TRBD2 | ASSLGGGRNEQF
TRBV28 | . | ASSLTQGFGPRRETYEQY
TRBV9 | . | ASSVFRVEGTDTQY
TRBV9 | . | ASSARQISTDTQY
TRBV28 | . | ASSLSSYEQY
TRBV27 | TRBD2 | ASSFGTSGGGDTQY
TRBV7-2 | . | ASSPTRVAGNIQY
TRBV2 | . | ASSGDGSYNEQF
TRBV29-1 | . | SVVRGNQETQY
TRBV19 | . | ASSSPGTPTTNEKLF
TRBV11-2 | TRBD1 | ASSLNTGGGEKLF
TRBV5-6 | . | ASSHTPGGPRDYGYT
TRBV6-6 | TRBD2 | ASRLLAGAGDTQY
TRBV10-3 | . | AISGRHLGQATNTGELF
TRBV29-1 | . | STGEYNEQF
TRBV16 | TRBD1 | ASSPGTGRTEAF
TRBV6-1 | TRBD1 | ASAQGAKTQY
TRBV4-3 | TRBD2 | ANRGLAGSNEQF
TRBV2 | TRBD2 | ASSTSGSTDTQY
TRBV5-1 | . | ASSLTTEAF
TRBV7-3 | . | ASSLTGGYEQY
TRBV30 | . | AGKSGSTDAF
TRBV7-2 | . | ASHETPTPSNYGYT
TRBV5-5 | . | ASSTPWTPGSYNEQF
TRBV11-2 | . | ASSGGGLSSYGYT
TRBV7-9 | TRBD2 | ASSLGGGSFGEQY
TRBV27 | . | ASSPLAGANYGYT
TRBV28 | . | ASSPAGLEQY
TRBV10-3 | TRBD2 | AISDPGGEETQY
TRBV11-1 | TRBD2 | ASSLERREGDTQY
TRBV10-3 | . | ASSRESVDTQY
TRBV2 | TRBD1 | ASRGPGTGAEQF
TRBV2 | TRBD1 | ASRRQGGGNTIY
TRBV9 | . | ASSPQPSYGGELF
TRBV11-3 | . | ASSTGQRPQETQY
TRBV4-3 | TRBD1 | ASSQNPYSTSGQGDFYGYT
TRBV19 | . | ASSISWTYPGELF